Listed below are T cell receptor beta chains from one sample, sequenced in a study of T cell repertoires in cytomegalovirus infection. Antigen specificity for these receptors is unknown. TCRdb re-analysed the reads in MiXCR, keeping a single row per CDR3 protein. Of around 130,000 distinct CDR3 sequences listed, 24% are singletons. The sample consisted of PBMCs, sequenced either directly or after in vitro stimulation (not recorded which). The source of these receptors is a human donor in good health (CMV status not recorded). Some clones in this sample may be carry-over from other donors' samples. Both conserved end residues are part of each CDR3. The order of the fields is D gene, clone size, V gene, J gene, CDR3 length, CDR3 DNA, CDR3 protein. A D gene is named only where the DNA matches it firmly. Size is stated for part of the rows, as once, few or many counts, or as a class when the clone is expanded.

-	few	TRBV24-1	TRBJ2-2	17	TGTGCCACCAGTGATTCGTTCAAGGTTTCGGACACCGGGGAGCTGTTTTTT	CATSDSFKVSDTGELFF
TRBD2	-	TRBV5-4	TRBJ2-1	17	TGTGCCAGCAGCTTCTCGGGAGGGACTAGCGGGTACAATGAGCAGTTCTTC	CASSFSGGTSGYNEQFF
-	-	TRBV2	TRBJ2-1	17	TGTGCCAGCAGTGAAGTTGGAGCGTCGAGCTCCTACAATGAGCAGTTCTTC	CASSEVGASSSYNEQFF
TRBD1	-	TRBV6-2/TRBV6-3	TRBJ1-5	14	TGTGCCAGCAGTTGGGACAGGGTAAGTCAGCCCCAGCATTTT	CASSWDRVSQPQHF
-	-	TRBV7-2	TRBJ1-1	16	TGTGCCAGCAGCTTAGCGTTTTGGGGTTTAGGCACTGAAGCTTTCTTT	CASSLAFWGLGTEAFF
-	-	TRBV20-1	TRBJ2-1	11	TGCAGTGCTAGAACGAACAATGAGCAGTTCTTC	CSARTNNEQFF
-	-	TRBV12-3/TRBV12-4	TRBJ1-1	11	TGTGCCAGCAGTTTAACCACTGAAGCTTTCTTT	CASSLTTEAFF
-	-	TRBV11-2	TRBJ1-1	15	TGTGCCAGCAGCTTAGTGACGGTCATGAACACTGAAGCTTTCTTT	CASSLVTVMNTEAFF
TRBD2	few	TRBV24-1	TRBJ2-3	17	TGTGCCACCAGCGGACTAGCGGGAGGGACTGTCACAGATACGCAGTATTTT	CATSGLAGGTVTDTQYF
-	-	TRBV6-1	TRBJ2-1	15	TGTGCCAGCAGATTAGAGGGGCCTGGCTACAATGAGCAGTTCTTC	CASRLEGPGYNEQFF